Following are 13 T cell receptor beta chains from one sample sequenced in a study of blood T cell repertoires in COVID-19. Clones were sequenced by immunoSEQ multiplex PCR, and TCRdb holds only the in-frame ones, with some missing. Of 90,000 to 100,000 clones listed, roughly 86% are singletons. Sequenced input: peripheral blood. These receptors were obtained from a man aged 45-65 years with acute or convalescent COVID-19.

The CDR3 sequence: CASSFVREVHNEQFF. CDR3 sequence (DNA): TGTGCCAGCAGCTTTGTCAGGGAGGTCCACAATGAGCAGTTCTTC. The chain joins TRBV5-6 to TRBJ2-1; possibly TRBD2 for D (6 bases). The CDR3 contains 15 residues. Trimming pared 2 bases from V and 5 bases from J, leaving 14 bases between. Germline lookup yields CDR1 SGHDT and CDR2 YYEEEE.

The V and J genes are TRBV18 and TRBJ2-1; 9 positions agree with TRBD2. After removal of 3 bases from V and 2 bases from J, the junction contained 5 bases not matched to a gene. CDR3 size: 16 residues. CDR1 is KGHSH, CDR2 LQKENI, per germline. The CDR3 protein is CASSPGTSTTYNEQFF. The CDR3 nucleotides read TGTGCCAGCTCACCGGGGACTAGCACGACCTACAATGAGCAGTTCTTC.

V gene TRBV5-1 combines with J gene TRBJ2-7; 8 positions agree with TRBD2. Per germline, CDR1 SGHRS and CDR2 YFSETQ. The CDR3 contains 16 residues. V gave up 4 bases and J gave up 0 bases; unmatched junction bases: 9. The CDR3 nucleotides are TGCGCCAGCAGCGCGGGACTAGGGGGGAACTCCTACGAGCAGTACTTC. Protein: CASSAGLGGNSYEQYF.

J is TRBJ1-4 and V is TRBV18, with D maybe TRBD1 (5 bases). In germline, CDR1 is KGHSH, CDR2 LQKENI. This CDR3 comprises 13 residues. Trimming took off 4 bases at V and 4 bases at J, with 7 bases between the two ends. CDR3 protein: CASSRDYNEKLFF. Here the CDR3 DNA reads TGTGCCAGCTCACGGGACTATAATGAAAAACTGTTTTTT. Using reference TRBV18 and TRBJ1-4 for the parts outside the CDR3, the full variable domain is NAGVMQNPRHLVRRRGQEARLRCSPMKGHSHVYWYRQLPEEGLKFMVYLQKENIIDESGMPKERFSAEFPKEGPSILRIQQVVRGDSAAYFCASSRDYNEKLFFGSGTQLSVL.

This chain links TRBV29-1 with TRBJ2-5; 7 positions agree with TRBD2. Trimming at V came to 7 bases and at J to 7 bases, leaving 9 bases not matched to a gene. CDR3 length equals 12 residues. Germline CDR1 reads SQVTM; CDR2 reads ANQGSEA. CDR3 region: CSAPTSYGTQYF. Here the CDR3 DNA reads TGCAGCGCGCCGACTAGCTATGGGACCCAGTACTTC.

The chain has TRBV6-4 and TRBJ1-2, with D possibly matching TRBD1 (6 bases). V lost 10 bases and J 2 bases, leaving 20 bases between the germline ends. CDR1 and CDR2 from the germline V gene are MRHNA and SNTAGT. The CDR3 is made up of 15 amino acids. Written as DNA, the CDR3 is TGTGCCACCATCAACGGACAGAGATCCAACTATGGCTACACCTTC. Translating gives CATINGQRSNYGYTF.

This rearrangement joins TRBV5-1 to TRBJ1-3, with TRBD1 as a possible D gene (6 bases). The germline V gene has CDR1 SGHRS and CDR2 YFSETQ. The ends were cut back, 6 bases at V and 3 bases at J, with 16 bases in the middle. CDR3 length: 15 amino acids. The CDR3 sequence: CASKVGPGDGNTIYF. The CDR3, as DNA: TGCGCCAGCAAGGTTGGGCCAGGGGATGGAAACACCATATATTTT. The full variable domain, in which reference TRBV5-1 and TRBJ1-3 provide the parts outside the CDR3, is KAGVTQTPRYLIKTRGQQVTLSCSPISGHRSVSWYQQTPGQGLQFLFEYFSETQRNKGNFPGRFSGRQFSNSRSEMNVSTLELGDSALYLCASKVGPGDGNTIYFGEGSWLTVV.

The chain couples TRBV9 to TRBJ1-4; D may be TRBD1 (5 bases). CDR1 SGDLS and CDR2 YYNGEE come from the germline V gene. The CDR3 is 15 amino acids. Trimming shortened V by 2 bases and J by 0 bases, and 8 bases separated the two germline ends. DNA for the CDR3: TGTGCCAGCAGCGTCCAGGGTTCAACTAATGAAAAACTGTTTTTT. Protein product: CASSVQGSTNEKLFF.

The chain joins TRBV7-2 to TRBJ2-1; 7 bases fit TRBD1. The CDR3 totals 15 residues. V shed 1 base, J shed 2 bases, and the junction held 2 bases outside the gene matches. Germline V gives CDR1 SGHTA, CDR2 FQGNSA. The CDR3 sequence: CASSLVTGTYNEQFF. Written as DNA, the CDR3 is TGTGCCAGCAGCTTAGTGACAGGGACCTACAATGAGCAGTTCTTC.

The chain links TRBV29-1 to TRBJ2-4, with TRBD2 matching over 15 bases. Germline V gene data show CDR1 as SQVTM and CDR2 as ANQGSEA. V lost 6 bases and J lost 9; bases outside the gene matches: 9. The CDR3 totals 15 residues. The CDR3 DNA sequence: TGCAGCGTCCGGACTAGCGGGGGGGGTGGAGGCATTCAGTACTTC. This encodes CSVRTSGGGGGIQYF.

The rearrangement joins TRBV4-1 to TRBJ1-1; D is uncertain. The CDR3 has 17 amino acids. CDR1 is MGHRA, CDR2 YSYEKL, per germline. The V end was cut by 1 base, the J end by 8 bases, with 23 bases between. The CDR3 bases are TGCGCCAGCAGCCAAGGTCTCAGAACAACGGGGAAGGGAGAAGCTTTCTTT. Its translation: CASSQGLRTTGKGEAFF.

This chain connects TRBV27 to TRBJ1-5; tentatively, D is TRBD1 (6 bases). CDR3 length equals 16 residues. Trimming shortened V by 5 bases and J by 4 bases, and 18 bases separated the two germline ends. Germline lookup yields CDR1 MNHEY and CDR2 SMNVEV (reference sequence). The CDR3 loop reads CASSRRRAGENQPQHF. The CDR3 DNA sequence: TGTGCCAGCAGTCGGCGTCGGGCAGGGGAAAATCAGCCCCAGCATTTT.

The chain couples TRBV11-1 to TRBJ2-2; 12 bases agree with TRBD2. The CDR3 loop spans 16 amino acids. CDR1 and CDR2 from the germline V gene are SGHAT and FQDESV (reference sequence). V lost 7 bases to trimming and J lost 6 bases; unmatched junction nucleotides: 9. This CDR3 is CASNSRTSGKSGELFF. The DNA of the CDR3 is TGTGCCAGCAACTCGAGGACTAGCGGGAAATCCGGGGAGCTGTTTTTT.